These T cell receptor beta chains were read from a single sample in a study of shared clonotypes between healthy human individuals. Sequenced by immunoSEQ multiplex PCR; TCRdb stores in-frame clones only, minus some. The sample includes about 2 million clones, about 95% of them seen just once. Material: naive CD4+ T cells sorted from blood. The receptors shown here come from a man aged 18 to 29 in good health. Both conserved end residues are part of each CDR3. D genes are given only for firm matches.

v_gene	d_gene	j_gene	CDR3nt	CDR3aa
TRBV18	NA	TRBJ1-6	TGTGCCAGCTCACCCCCAAAAACAGGGAATTCACCCCTCCACTTT	CASSPPKTGNSPLHF
TRBV7-9	TRBD2	TRBJ2-1	TGTGCCAGCAGCTTACTGGCGGGGGGCTACAATGAGCAGTTCTTC	CASSLLAGGYNEQFF
TRBV19	NA	TRBJ2-5	TGTGCCAGTAGTACCGGGACAATAGAGACCCAGTACTTC	CASSTGTIETQYF
TRBV27	NA	TRBJ2-6	TGTGCCAGCACCTATAGAGGGGTACGAGGGGCCAACGTCCTGACTTTC	CASTYRGVRGANVLTF
TRBV12-5	TRBD2	TRBJ2-1	TGTGCTAGTGGTTTGGTAGGGGCGGGGGACAATGAGCAGTTCTTC	CASGLVGAGDNEQFF
TRBV6-1	TRBD2	TRBJ2-2	TGTGCCAGCAGGACTAGCGGAAACACCGGGGAGCTGTTTTTT	CASRTSGNTGELFF
TRBV5-4	NA	TRBJ1-3	TGTGCCAGCAGCTTGAATGAGAGGGGCTCTGGAAACACCATATATTTT	CASSLNERGSGNTIYF
TRBV4-1	TRBD1	TRBJ1-2	TGCGCCAGCAGCCTCTCTTTTGGACAGGGTTCCTATGGCTACACCTTC	CASSLSFGQGSYGYTF
TRBV10-1	NA	TRBJ1-1	TGCGCCAGCAGAGGGGCTTTCTTT	CASRGAFF
TRBV30	NA	TRBJ2-7	TGTGCCTGGAGTGGGGGAGACGGCCCCTACGAGCAGTACTTC	CAWSGGDGPYEQYF